These 5 T cell receptor beta chains share one sample of origin, sequenced in a study of blood T cells in healthy people across ages. Primed by a sample-barcoded 5' primer and a J-beta primer mix, a second PCR proceeded for about 6 to 12 cycles. TCRdb reprocessed the 5' RACE reads with MiXCR, giving one entry per CDR3 protein. The table has fewer than 900,000 distinct CDR3 sequences, roughly 41% seen once. The sequenced sample consisted of blood. The receptors stem from a woman aged 60-75 years in good health.

The gene calls are TRBV20-1 and TRBJ2-1, with 10 positions matching TRBD2. Germline CDR1 and CDR2: DFQATT and SNEGSKA (reference sequence). The CDR3 contains 15 residues. J gave up 8 bases and V 5 bases, and 12 bases lay outside the gene matches. The CDR3 sequence is CSALGLARTYDEQFF. CDR3 DNA sequence: TGCAGTGCTCTGGGACTAGCGAGAACATACGATGAGCAGTTCTTC.

This clonotype was observed a few times. The V and J genes are TRBV12-3 or TRBV12-4 and TRBJ2-7; D uncertain. Trimming removed 1 base from V and 5 bases from J, with 12 bases in between. CDR3 length: 14 amino acids. The CDR3 spells CASSLVPRGHEQYF. The DNA for the CDR3 is TGTGCCAGCAGTTTAGTTCCGCGAGGCCACGAGCAGTACTTC.

The chain recombines TRBV20-1 with TRBJ2-4; 11 positions match TRBD1. The V gene's germline CDR1 is DFQATT and CDR2 SNEGSKA (reference sequence). V shed 0 bases, J shed 15 bases, and the junction held 10 bases outside the gene matches. This CDR3 contains 14 residues. For the CDR3, the DNA is TGCAGTGCTAGAGAGGGGGGACAGGGGGTAGGGGGGTACTTC. This gives the protein CSAREGGQGVGGYF.

This clonotype has a handful of counts. The chain couples TRBV5-1 to TRBJ2-1; perhaps D is TRBD1 or TRBD2 (5 bases each). This CDR3 is built from 13 residues. Trimming took off 3 bases at V and 9 bases at J, with 13 bases between the two ends. From germline, CDR1 is SGHRS and CDR2 YFSETQ. Here the CDR3 reads CASSYSLRGEQFF. CDR3 bases: TGCGCCAGCAGCTATAGCCTGAGGGGTGAGCAGTTCTTC.

There are many counts of this clonotype. The chain is built from TRBV6-5 and TRBJ2-7, with 8 bases identical to TRBD1. This CDR3 region has 16 residues. The germline V gene has CDR1 MNHEY and CDR2 SVGAGI. V was clipped by 2 bases and J by 3 bases; unmatched bases: 9. The CDR3: CASSYLGQGRRYEQYF. The CDR3 region has the DNA TGTGCCAGCAGTTACCTTGGACAGGGAAGGCGCTACGAGCAGTACTTC.